These 10 T cell receptor beta chains share one sample of origin, sequenced in a study of CD8+CD57+ T cells in acquired aplastic anemia. TCR beta VDJ and CDR3 profiling used genomic DNA as template. TCRdb ran MiXCR on the reads and lists one entry per CDR3 protein. The table shows approximately 70,000 distinct CDR3 sequences, with less than 65% occurring only once. The sample taken for sequencing was sorted CD4+, CD8+, or CD8+CD57+ T cells (not recorded which) from PBMCs. The receptors come from a human donor in good health, serving as a control.

This rearrangement joins TRBV29-1 to TRBJ2-3; TRBD2 matches 10 bases. The CDR3 spans 17 residues. With 1 base clipped from V and 3 bases from J, the junction kept 10 bases outside the gene matches. CDR1 SQVTM and CDR2 ANQGSEA come from the germline V gene. Here the CDR3 reads CSVEGGLAGEGTDTQYF. CDR3 sequence (DNA): TGCAGCGTTGAAGGTGGGCTAGCGGGAGAGGGTACAGATACGCAGTATTTT.

This clonotype was recorded many times. V usage is TRBV5-1 and J usage is TRBJ1-1; unclear D gene. Germline loops: CDR1 SGHRS, CDR2 YFSETQ. The germline V and J ends were trimmed by 0 bases and 1 base, with 7 bases remaining between them. This CDR3 comprises 14 residues. The CDR3: CASSLVSANTEAFF. In DNA, the CDR3 is TGCGCCAGCAGCTTGGTTAGCGCGAACACTGAAGCTTTCTTT. The entire variable domain, with the rest obtained from reference TRBV5-1 and TRBJ1-1, is as follows: KAGVTQTPRYLIKTRGQQVTLSCSPISGHRSVSWYQQTPGQGLQFLFEYFSETQRNKGNFPGRFSGRQFSNSRSEMNVSTLELGDSALYLCASSLVSANTEAFFGQGTRLTVV.

The gene calls are TRBV29-1 and TRBJ1-2, with 8 nucleotides matching TRBD1. CDR1 SQVTM and CDR2 ANQGSEA come from the germline V gene. CDR3 size: 13 residues. V gave up 0 bases and J gave up 6 bases; unmatched junction bases: 3. Here the CDR3 reads CSVEEQGGNGYTF. The DNA for the CDR3 is TGCAGCGTTGAAGAACAGGGGGGTAATGGCTACACCTTC.

The chain combines TRBV12-3 or TRBV12-4 with TRBJ1-2; D perhaps matches TRBD1 (6 bases). V lost 6 bases and J 0 bases, leaving 11 bases between the germline ends. CDR3 size: 14 residues. The CDR3 spells CASSGTPTNYGYTF. Written as DNA, the CDR3 is TGTGCCAGCAGCGGGACACCAACTAACTATGGCTACACCTTC.

V is TRBV24-1 and J is TRBJ2-6; no clear D gene. The CDR3 loop spans 12 amino acids. Trimming pared 5 bases from V and 2 bases from J, leaving 0 bases between. Per germline, CDR1 KGHDR and CDR2 SFDVKD. The CDR3 region is CATSAGANVLTF. The CDR3 DNA reads as TGTGCCACCAGTGCTGGGGCCAACGTCCTGACTTTC.

The chain is built from TRBV7-3 and TRBJ2-1; 7 nucleotides line up with TRBD2. V shed 2 bases and J 2 bases; nucleotides not matched to a gene: 6. From germline, CDR1 is SGHTA and CDR2 FQGTGA. This CDR3 is built from 16 residues. This CDR3 reads CASSLRPSGTYNEQFF. DNA of the CDR3: TGTGCCAGCAGCTTACGGCCTAGCGGTACCTACAATGAGCAGTTCTTC.

The J gene is TRBJ2-7, the V gene TRBV29-1; 7 bases agree with TRBD1. There are 15 residues in the CDR3. Losses at the gene ends were 7 bases for V and 3 bases for J; bases not matched to a gene: 15. Per germline, CDR1 SQVTM and CDR2 ANQGSEA. The CDR3: CSASSVDRSIYEQYF. The DNA of the CDR3 is TGCAGCGCCAGCAGCGTGGACAGGTCAATCTACGAGCAGTACTTC.

The chain combines TRBV20-1 with TRBJ1-1; TRBD1 matches 9 bases. Trimming at V came to 1 base and at J to 8 bases, leaving 11 bases not matched to a gene. CDR3 size: 15 residues. Germline-derived CDR1 and CDR2 are DFQATT and SNEGSKA (reference sequence). The CDR3, as DNA: TGCAGTGCTAGAGTACAGGACAGGGGAGACGTCGAAGCTTTCTTT. Amino acid sequence: CSARVQDRGDVEAFF.

The chain couples TRBV19 to TRBJ1-1; D is uncertain. V lost 7 bases to trimming and J lost 11 bases, with 14 bases between them. The CDR3 is made up of 11 amino acids. The germline gives CDR1 LNHDA, CDR2 SQIVND (reference sequence). This CDR3 is CASTNGQWAFF. The CDR3, as DNA: TGTGCCAGTACAAACGGTCAATGGGCTTTCTTT.

This clonotype is categorized as medium-sized (0.01 to 0.1%). The chain recombines TRBV29-1 with TRBJ2-7; 9 bases fit TRBD1. The V gene's germline CDR1 is SQVTM and CDR2 ANQGSEA. This CDR3 has 14 amino acids. V lost 2 bases and J lost 4; bases outside the gene matches: 6. The CDR3 nucleotides are TGCAGCGTTGAAATTCCACAGGGGGCTTACGAGCAGTACTTC. Its translation: CSVEIPQGAYEQYF.